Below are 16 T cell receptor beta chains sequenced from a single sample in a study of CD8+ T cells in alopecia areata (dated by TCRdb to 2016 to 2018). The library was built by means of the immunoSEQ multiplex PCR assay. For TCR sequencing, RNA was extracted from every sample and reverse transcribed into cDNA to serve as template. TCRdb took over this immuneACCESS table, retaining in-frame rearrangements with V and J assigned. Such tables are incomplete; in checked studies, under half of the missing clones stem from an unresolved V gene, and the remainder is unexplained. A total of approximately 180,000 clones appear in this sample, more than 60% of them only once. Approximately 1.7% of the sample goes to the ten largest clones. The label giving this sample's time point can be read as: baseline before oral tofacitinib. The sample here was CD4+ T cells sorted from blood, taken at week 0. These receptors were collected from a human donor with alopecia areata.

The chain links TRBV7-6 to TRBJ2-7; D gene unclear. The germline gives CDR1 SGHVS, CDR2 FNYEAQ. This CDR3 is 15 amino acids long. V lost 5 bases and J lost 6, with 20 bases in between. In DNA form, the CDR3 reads TGTGCCAGCAGCACCAAGGCAGGCTCCCCGGTCGAGCAGTACTTC. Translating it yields CASSTKAGSPVEQYF.

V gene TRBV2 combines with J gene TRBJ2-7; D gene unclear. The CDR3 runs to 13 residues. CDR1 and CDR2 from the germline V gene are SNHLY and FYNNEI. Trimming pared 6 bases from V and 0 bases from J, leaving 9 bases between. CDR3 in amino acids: CASSFQDSYEQYF. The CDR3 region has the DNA TGTGCCAGCAGCTTCCAGGACTCCTACGAGCAGTACTTC.

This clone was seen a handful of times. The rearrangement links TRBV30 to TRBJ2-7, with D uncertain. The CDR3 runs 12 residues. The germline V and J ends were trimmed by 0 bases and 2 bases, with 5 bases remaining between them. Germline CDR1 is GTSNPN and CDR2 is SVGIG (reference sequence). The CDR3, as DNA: TGTGCCTGGAGTGTTAGGCCCTACGAGCAGTACTTC. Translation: CAWSVRPYEQYF.

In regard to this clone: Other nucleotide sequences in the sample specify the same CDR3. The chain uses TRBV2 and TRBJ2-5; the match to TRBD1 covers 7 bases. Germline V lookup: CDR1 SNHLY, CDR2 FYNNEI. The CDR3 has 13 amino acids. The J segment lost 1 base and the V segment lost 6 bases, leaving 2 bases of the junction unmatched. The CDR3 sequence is CASRRDSQETQYF. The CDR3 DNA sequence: TGTGCCAGCAGGAGGGACAGCCAAGAGACCCAGTACTTC.

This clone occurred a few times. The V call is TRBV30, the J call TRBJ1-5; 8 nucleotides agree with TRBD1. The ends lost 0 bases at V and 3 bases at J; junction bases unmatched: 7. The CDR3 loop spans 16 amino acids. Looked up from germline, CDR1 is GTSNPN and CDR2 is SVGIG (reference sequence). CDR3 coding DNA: TGTGCCTGGAGTGTAAGGGGGGACAGGATCAATCAGCCCCAGCATTTT. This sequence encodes CAWSVRGDRINQPQHF.

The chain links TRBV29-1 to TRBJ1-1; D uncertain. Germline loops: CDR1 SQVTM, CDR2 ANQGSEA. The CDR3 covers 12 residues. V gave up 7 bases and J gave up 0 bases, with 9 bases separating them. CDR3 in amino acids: CSAWKMNTEAFF. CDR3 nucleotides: TGCAGCGCTTGGAAAATGAACACTGAAGCTTTCTTT.

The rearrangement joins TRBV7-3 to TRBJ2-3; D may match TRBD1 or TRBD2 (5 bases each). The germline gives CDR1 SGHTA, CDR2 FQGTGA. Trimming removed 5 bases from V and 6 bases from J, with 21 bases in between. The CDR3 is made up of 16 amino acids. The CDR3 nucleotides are TGTGCCAGCAGCGACCGAGGGGCAGGTCTTATGGATACGCAGTATTTT. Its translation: CASSDRGAGLMDTQYF.

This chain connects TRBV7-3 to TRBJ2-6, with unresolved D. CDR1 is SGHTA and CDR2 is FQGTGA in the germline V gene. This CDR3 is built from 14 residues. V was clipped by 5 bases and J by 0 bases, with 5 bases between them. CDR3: CASSPHSGANVLTF. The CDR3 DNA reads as TGTGCCAGCAGCCCACACTCTGGGGCCAACGTCCTGACTTTC.

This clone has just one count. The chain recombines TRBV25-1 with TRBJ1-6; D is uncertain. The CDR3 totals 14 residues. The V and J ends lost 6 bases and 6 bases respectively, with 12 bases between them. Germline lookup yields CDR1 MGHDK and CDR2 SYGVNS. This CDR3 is CASSEAQSNSPLHF. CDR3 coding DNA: TGTGCCAGCAGCGAGGCACAGAGTAATTCACCCCTCCACTTT.

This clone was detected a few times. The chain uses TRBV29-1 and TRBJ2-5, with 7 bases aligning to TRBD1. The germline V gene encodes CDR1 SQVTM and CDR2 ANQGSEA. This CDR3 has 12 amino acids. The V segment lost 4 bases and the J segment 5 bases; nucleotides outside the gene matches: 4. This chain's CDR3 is CSVAGGSETQYF. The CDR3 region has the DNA TGCAGCGTTGCAGGGGGATCGGAGACCCAGTACTTC.

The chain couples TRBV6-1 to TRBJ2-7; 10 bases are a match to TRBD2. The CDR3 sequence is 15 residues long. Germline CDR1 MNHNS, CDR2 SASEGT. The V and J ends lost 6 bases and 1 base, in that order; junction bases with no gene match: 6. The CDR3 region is CASRDTSGASYEQYF. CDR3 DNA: TGTGCCAGCAGGGATACTAGCGGGGCTTCCTACGAGCAGTACTTC.

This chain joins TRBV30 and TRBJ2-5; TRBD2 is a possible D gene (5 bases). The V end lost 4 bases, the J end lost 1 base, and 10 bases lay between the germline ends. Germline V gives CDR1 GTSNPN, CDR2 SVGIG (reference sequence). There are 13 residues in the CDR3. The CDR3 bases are TGTGCCTGGACTCCGACTACCCAAGAGACCCAGTACTTC. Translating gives CAWTPTTQETQYF.

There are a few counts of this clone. The CDR3 region is CASSQLPGPNSRAFF. The CDR3 DNA sequence: TGCGCCAGCAGCCAACTTCCGGGACCGAACTCAAGAGCTTTCTTT. V usage is TRBV4-3 and J usage is TRBJ1-1; a possible D gene is TRBD1 (5 bases). Trimming removed 2 bases from V and 10 bases from J, with 20 bases in between. CDR1 and CDR2 (germline): LGHNA, YSLEER. The CDR3 is 15 residues long.

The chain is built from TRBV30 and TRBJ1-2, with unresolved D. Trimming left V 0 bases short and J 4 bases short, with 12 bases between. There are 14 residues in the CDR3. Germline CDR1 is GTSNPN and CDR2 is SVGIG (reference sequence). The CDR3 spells CAWSVYQDSYGYTF. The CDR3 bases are TGTGCCTGGAGTGTCTATCAGGACTCCTATGGCTACACCTTC.

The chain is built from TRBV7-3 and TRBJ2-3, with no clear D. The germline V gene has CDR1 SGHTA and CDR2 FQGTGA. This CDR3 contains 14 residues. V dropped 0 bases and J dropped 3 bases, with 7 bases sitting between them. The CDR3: CASSLTRGTDTQYF. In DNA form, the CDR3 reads TGTGCCAGCAGCTTAACCAGAGGAACAGATACGCAGTATTTT.

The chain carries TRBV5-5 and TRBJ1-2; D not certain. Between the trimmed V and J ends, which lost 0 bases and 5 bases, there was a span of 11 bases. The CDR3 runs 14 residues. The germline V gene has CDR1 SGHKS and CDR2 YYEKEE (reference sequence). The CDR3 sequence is CASSLAVTDYGYTF. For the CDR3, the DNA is TGTGCCAGCAGCTTGGCAGTTACGGATTATGGCTACACCTTC.